This T cell receptor beta chain was captured by sequencing in a study of OX40 agonist ivuxolimab in advanced cancers. About this clone itself: Antigen: not known.

General study findings and limits: In the 0.1-3.0 mg/kg groups, partial responders showed among the lowest expansion.

Only in-frame clones appear in the TCRdb table, and some are missing; sequencing was by immunoSEQ multiplex PCR. The sample yields roughly 110,000 clones, 75% to 95% seen once. V was shortened by 5 bases and J by 5 bases, with 12 bases between the two germline ends. The CDR3 loop spans 13 amino acids. Germline V gene lookup returns CDR1 MDHEN and CDR2 SYDVKM. The V call is TRBV28, the J call TRBJ1-1; D not resolved. The specimen was CD4+ or CD8+ T cells sorted from blood, collected in a trial of the OX40 agonist ivuxolimab. This receptor was obtained from an adult with an advanced solid tumor such as melanoma, head and neck, liver or kidney cancer. CDR3 amino acids: CASSQLMGTEAFF. DNA for the CDR3: TGTGCCAGCAGTCAGCTTATGGGAACTGAAGCTTTCTTT.